A single sample is the source of the 28 T cell receptor beta chains below, sequenced in a study of blood T cell repertoires in COVID-19 (dated by TCRdb to between 2020 and 2021). The library came from the immunoSEQ multiplex PCR assay. Entries here come from immuneACCESS through TCRdb and include only in-frame sequences with V and J called. Some clones fail to appear in such tables; in the studies checked, an unresolved V gene covers under half of the shortfall, and the cause of the remainder is unknown. This sample has a few hundred thousand clones in its table, and 88% of those were observed once. The ten largest clones represent about 0.94% of the sample. The sample consisted of PBMCs or T cells enriched from blood (not recorded which). The receptors were sampled from a woman in her twenties or thirties who had been exposed to COVID-19.

The chain couples TRBV5-1 to TRBJ2-7; possible D gene TRBD2, 5 bases. This CDR3 comprises 14 residues. The ends were cut back, 0 bases at V and 2 bases at J, with 9 bases in the middle. CDR1 and CDR2 (germline): SGHRS, YFSETQ. The CDR3 DNA reads TGCGCCAGCAGCTTGGTTGGAGGCACCTACGAGCAGTACTTC. Translating gives CASSLVGGTYEQYF.

In its sample, this clone was seen once. The CDR3 sequence is CASSPGLAGGWSNEQFF. In DNA form, the CDR3 reads TGTGCCAGCAGCCCCGGACTAGCGGGAGGATGGTCCAATGAGCAGTTCTTC. The rearrangement joins TRBV7-3 to TRBJ2-1; 14 nucleotides match TRBD2. J was trimmed by 6 bases and V by 5 bases; bases with no gene match: 9. The CDR3 has 17 residues. The V gene's germline CDR1 is SGHTA and CDR2 FQGTGA.

The genes are TRBV5-1 and TRBJ1-1; a weak D match, TRBD1 (6 bases). Germline CDR1 and CDR2: SGHRS and YFSETQ. Trimming removed 2 bases from V and 4 bases from J, with 12 bases in between. The CDR3 has 14 residues. The chain's CDR3 is CASSLQGPLTEAFF. The CDR3 region has the DNA TGCGCCAGCAGCTTACAGGGCCCCCTCACTGAAGCTTTCTTT. Combining the CDR3 with reference TRBV5-1 and TRBJ1-1 gives the whole variable domain KAGVTQTPRYLIKTRGQQVTLSCSPISGHRSVSWYQQTPGQGLQFLFEYFSETQRNKGNFPGRFSGRQFSNSRSEMNVSTLELGDSALYLCASSLQGPLTEAFFGQGTRLTVV.

The chain joins TRBV28 to TRBJ2-5; 7 bases line up with TRBD2. Germline values: CDR1 MDHEN, CDR2 SYDVKM. The CDR3 covers 16 residues. V was clipped by 5 bases and J by 5 bases; unmatched bases: 14. The DNA of the CDR3 is TGTGCCAGCAGTCCGCTAGGGGCGGGAGTGGTGGAGACCCAGTACTTC. Translated, it gives CASSPLGAGVVETQYF.

The CDR3 nucleotides read TGTGCCAGCAGTCCTCAGGGACTCCCCTCAGATACGCAGTATTTT. Amino acids: CASSPQGLPSDTQYF. V usage is TRBV28 and J usage is TRBJ2-3, with a possible D match to TRBD2 (6 bases). The V end was cut by 5 bases, the J end by 4 bases, with 16 bases between. The CDR3 sequence is 15 residues long. The germline V gene encodes CDR1 MDHEN and CDR2 SYDVKM.

The rearrangement joins TRBV28 to TRBJ1-2; TRBD1 is a possible D gene (6 bases). The CDR3 spans 12 residues. Germline CDR1 reads MDHEN; CDR2 reads SYDVKM. Trimming took 10 bases from V and 5 from J, leaving 14 bases between them. The CDR3 bases are TGTGCCATCTTAGGACAGCCTTATGGCTACACCTTC. Translated: CAILGQPYGYTF.

This clone has a handful of counts. The CDR3 DNA sequence: TGTGCCAGCAGTCCCGATGCGGGCAATCAGCCCCAGCATTTT. This gives the protein CASSPDAGNQPQHF. The rearrangement links TRBV3-1 (or the pseudogene TRBV3-2) to TRBJ1-5, with D unresolved. Germline assignment: CDR1 LGHDT and CDR2 YNNKEL (reference sequence). The CDR3 totals 14 residues. Trimming cost V 6 bases and J 2 bases, with 11 bases left between them.

This chain connects TRBV3-1 (or the pseudogene TRBV3-2) to TRBJ1-2, with a possible D match to TRBD1 (6 bases). The ends were cut back, 3 bases at V and 7 bases at J, with 12 bases in the middle. This CDR3 comprises 13 residues. Germline V gene data show CDR1 as LGHDT and CDR2 as YNNKEL (reference sequence). CDR3: CASSHGGQIGYTF. As DNA, the CDR3 is TGTGCCAGCAGCCACGGTGGACAGATTGGCTACACCTTC.

V and J are TRBV2 and TRBJ1-1; D call uncertain. CDR1 and CDR2 from the germline V gene are SNHLY and FYNNEI. This CDR3 comprises 14 residues. The ends were cut back, 7 bases at V and 0 bases at J, with 12 bases in the middle. Written as DNA, the CDR3 is TGTGCCAGCATTAGCAGCTGGTTGAACACTGAAGCTTTCTTT. Translation: CASISSWLNTEAFF.

This clone appeared a few times. The V gene is TRBV6-5, the J gene TRBJ2-7; D perhaps matches TRBD1 (5 bases). Trimming shortened V by 6 bases and J by 6 bases, and 9 bases separated the two germline ends. The germline V gene has CDR1 MNHEY and CDR2 SVGAGI. The CDR3 runs to 11 residues. The CDR3 reads CASRRTFEQYF. The CDR3, as DNA: TGTGCCAGCAGACGGACATTCGAGCAGTACTTC.

This sequence joins TRBV6-5 and TRBJ2-7; possible D gene TRBD1, 5 bases. The V end lost 2 bases, the J end lost 0 bases, and 8 bases lay between the germline ends. CDR1 MNHEY and CDR2 SVGAGI come from the germline V gene. CDR3 length equals 14 residues. This CDR3 is CASSYGDSSYEQYF. The CDR3 nucleotides are TGTGCCAGCAGTTACGGTGACAGCTCCTACGAGCAGTACTTC.

This clone appeared a few times. This chain uses TRBV10-3 with TRBJ2-1; TRBD1 agrees at 8 bases. This CDR3 is built from 13 residues. CDR1 and CDR2 from the germline V gene are ENHRY and SYGVKD. V shed 10 bases and J 3 bases; nucleotides not matched to a gene: 5. The CDR3 is CANGQGNYNEQFF. CDR3 nucleotide sequence: TGTGCCAACGGACAGGGCAACTACAATGAGCAGTTCTTC.

The chain links TRBV12-3 or TRBV12-4 to TRBJ1-2, with TRBD1 matching over 10 bases. Unmatched junction bases numbered 6, after V lost 6 bases and J lost 8 bases. The CDR3 is 13 amino acids. This CDR3 reads CASSQGQGTGYTF. CDR3 bases: TGTGCCAGCAGCCAGGGACAGGGGACGGGCTACACCTTC.

The chain couples TRBV2 to TRBJ1-4, with TRBD1 matching over 7 bases. With 0 bases clipped from V and 8 bases from J, the junction kept 6 bases outside the gene matches. Germline loops: CDR1 SNHLY, CDR2 FYNNEI. This CDR3 region has 15 residues. CDR3 sequence (DNA): TGTGCCAGCAGTGAAGCGGGTCAGGGGGGCGAAAAACTGTTTTTT. It specifies CASSEAGQGGEKLFF.

DNA for the CDR3: TGTGCCAGCAGCCCCGACAGGGCCTATGGCTACACCTTC. Translation gives CASSPDRAYGYTF. The genes are TRBV12-3 or TRBV12-4 and TRBJ1-2; 7 bases agree with TRBD1. The V segment lost 6 bases and the J segment 4 bases; nucleotides outside the gene matches: 5. This CDR3 spans 13 amino acids.

The J gene is TRBJ2-1, the V gene TRBV30; TRBD2 is a possible D gene (6 bases). This CDR3 is built from 14 residues. Looked up from germline, CDR1 is GTSNPN and CDR2 is SVGIG (reference sequence). Trimming took off 2 bases at V and 4 bases at J, with 12 bases between the two ends. CDR3 protein: CAWSLSGPYNEQFF. The CDR3 DNA reads as TGTGCCTGGAGTCTAAGCGGGCCTTACAATGAGCAGTTCTTC.

The chain has TRBV28 and TRBJ2-5; D is perhaps TRBD1 (5 bases). The CDR3 runs 14 residues. The germline gives CDR1 MDHEN, CDR2 SYDVKM. V was trimmed by 7 bases and J by 5 bases, leaving 17 bases between them. The CDR3 region is CASKYGQGRETQYF. CDR3 DNA sequence: TGTGCCAGCAAGTATGGTCAGGGTCGGGAGACCCAGTACTTC. Full variable domain (missing parts from reference TRBV28 and TRBJ2-5): DVKVTQSSRYLVKRTGEKVFLECVQDMDHENMFWYRQDPGLGLRLIYFSYDVKMKEKGDIPEGYSVSREKKERFSLILESASTNQTSMYLCASKYGQGRETQYFGPGTRLLVL.

The chain employs TRBV9 and TRBJ2-3, with D perhaps matching TRBD2 (6 bases). The CDR3 is 15 amino acids. Germline-derived CDR1 and CDR2 are SGDLS and YYNGEE. The germline V and J ends were trimmed by 2 bases and 1 base, with 11 bases remaining between them. CDR3 DNA sequence: TGTGCCAGCAGCGTTAGCGGAGGCCGCACAGATACGCAGTATTTT. Translation gives CASSVSGGRTDTQYF.

The chain couples TRBV19 to TRBJ1-5, with D possibly TRBD1 on 6 matching bases. The CDR3 consists of 14 residues. Trimming left V 5 bases short and J 4 bases short, with 12 bases between. Germline values: CDR1 LNHDA, CDR2 SQIVND (reference sequence). Here the CDR3 DNA reads TGTGCCAGTAGTCCCGGGACACTTAATCAGCCCCAGCATTTT. It encodes CASSPGTLNQPQHF.

This chain uses TRBV7-2 with TRBJ2-1; no clear D gene. Germline values: CDR1 SGHTA, CDR2 FQGNSA. The length of the CDR3 is 14 residues. The V end was cut by 1 base, the J end by 6 bases, with 10 bases between. CDR3 DNA: TGTGCCAGCAGCTTAGGGAGACTCCTCAATGAGCAGTTCTTC. Its translation is CASSLGRLLNEQFF. Filled out from reference TRBV7-2 and TRBJ2-1, the complete variable domain reads GAGVSQSPSNKVTEKGKDVELRCDPISGHTALYWYRQSLGQGLEFLIYFQGNSAPDKSGLPSDRFSAERTGGSVSTLTIQRTQQEDSAVYLCASSLGRLLNEQFFGPGTRLTVL.

The genes are TRBV19 and TRBJ1-5, with D maybe TRBD1 (6 bases). V gave up 3 bases and J gave up 6 bases, with 12 bases separating them. The CDR3 consists of 14 residues. From germline, CDR1 is LNHDA and CDR2 SQIVND (reference sequence). The CDR3, as DNA: TGTGCCAGTAGTATGCAGGGGCAGGGTCAGCCCCAGCATTTT. This codes for CASSMQGQGQPQHF.

The gene calls are TRBV5-1 and TRBJ1-1; a possible D gene is TRBD1 (5 bases). CDR1 is SGHRS, CDR2 YFSETQ, per germline. This CDR3 has 14 residues. V lost 0 bases, J lost 6 bases, and 12 bases lay in between. The DNA of the CDR3 is TGCGCCAGCAGCTTGGAAGGGACGGGGGCTGAAGCTTTCTTT. Translation gives CASSLEGTGAEAFF.

This clone was detected only once. The genes are TRBV28 and TRBJ2-7; TRBD1 might be the D (6 bases). V was cut by 5 bases and J by 7 bases, with 15 bases left in between. Germline V gives CDR1 MDHEN, CDR2 SYDVKM. The CDR3 sequence is 13 residues long. CDR3 amino acids: CASSTTGYGEQYF. Written as DNA, the CDR3 is TGTGCCAGCAGTACGACAGGCTACGGTGAGCAGTACTTC.

The J gene is TRBJ2-5, the V gene TRBV30; 9 nucleotides agree with TRBD1. This CDR3 has 13 residues. With V trimmed by 1 base and J by 5 bases, 2 bases remained unmatched. Germline CDR1 and CDR2: GTSNPN and SVGIG (reference sequence). The CDR3 DNA follows: TGTGCCTGGAGTGGACAGGGGGGTGAGACCCAGTACTTC. The encoded protein is CAWSGQGGETQYF.

This clone appeared once. V usage is TRBV3-1 (or the pseudogene TRBV3-2) and J usage is TRBJ2-6; TRBD2 might be the D (5 bases). Trimming stripped 5 bases from V and 0 bases from J, with 20 bases between. Germline CDR1 reads LGHDT; CDR2 reads YNNKEL (reference sequence). This CDR3 has 19 residues. CDR3: CASSDTRRAPLSGANVLTF. In DNA form, the CDR3 reads TGTGCCAGCAGCGACACTAGGAGAGCCCCTCTCTCTGGGGCCAACGTCCTGACTTTC.

The chain links TRBV2 to TRBJ2-1; 12 nucleotides agree with TRBD2. From germline, CDR1 is SNHLY and CDR2 FYNNEI. This CDR3 contains 15 residues. With 2 bases clipped from V and 7 bases from J, the junction kept 3 bases outside the gene matches. CDR3 loop: CASSEMGTSGNEQFF. CDR3 sequence (DNA): TGTGCCAGCAGTGAAATGGGGACTAGCGGGAATGAGCAGTTCTTC.

The chain joins TRBV27 to TRBJ1-5; D is possibly TRBD1 (5 bases). The CDR3 length is 16 residues. Trimming left V 2 bases short and J 2 bases short, with 13 bases between. The germline V gene has CDR1 MNHEY and CDR2 SMNVEV (reference sequence). CDR3 residues: CASSLTGGMGNQPQHF. CDR3 bases: TGTGCCAGCAGTTTAACGGGGGGAATGGGCAATCAGCCCCAGCATTTT.

The genes are TRBV18 and TRBJ1-3, with D possibly matching TRBD1 (5 bases). Germline V gene sequence: CDR1 KGHSH, CDR2 LQKENI. V lost 3 bases and J 4 bases, leaving 7 bases between the germline ends. This CDR3 region has 13 residues. CDR3: CASSPGLGNTIYF. The CDR3 DNA sequence: TGTGCCAGCTCACCGGGACTCGGAAACACCATATATTTT.